This T cell receptor (beta chain) emerged from a study of metastatic and nonmetastatic thyroid tumors. This clone is medium-sized by share. TCRdb reprocessed the PCR reads via MiXCR. The sample lists thousands of clones; approximately 25% were seen once. No treatment had been given to any patient before thyroid surgery. V lost 4 bases and J lost 6; bases outside the gene matches: 5. The CDR3 totals 14 residues. CDR1 is LGHDT, CDR2 YNNKEL, per germline (reference sequence). The sample consisted of adjacent normal tissue. The receptor was derived from a female donor with papillary thyroid cancer or a benign thyroid nodule (not recorded which). Some clones in this sample may be carry-over from other donors' samples. The chain is built from TRBV3-1 and TRBJ2-1; 8 bases are shared with TRBD2. The CDR3 DNA is TGTGCCAGCAGCCCGGAGCGGGAGAGCAATGAGCAGTTCTTC. This encodes CASSPERESNEQFF.